Shown below are 18 T cell receptor beta chains from a single sample sequenced in a study of blood T cells in healthy people across ages. It was with a sample-barcoded 5' primer and a J-beta primer mix that a second PCR of roughly 7 to 12 cycles was run. MiXCR was run by TCRdb on the 5' RACE reads, yielding one entry per CDR3 protein. The table includes some 640,000 distinct CDR3 sequences, approximately 30% detected once. Sequencing was performed on blood. Source of these receptors: a woman older than 75 in good health.

About this clonotype itself: A much larger clone lies a single base off, so this may be a read error. The J gene is TRBJ2-3, the V gene TRBV20-1, with D hard to call. This CDR3 spans 12 amino acids. The V gene's germline CDR1 is DFQATT and CDR2 SNEGSKA (reference sequence). The V end lost 7 bases, the J end lost 1 base, and 9 bases lay between the germline ends. Written as DNA, the CDR3 is TGCAGTGTTGGCAAGGGCACAGATACGCAGTATTTT. It encodes CSVGKGTDTQYF.

The chain couples TRBV7-2 to TRBJ2-3; D is possibly TRBD2 (5 bases). CDR3 length: 16 residues. Trimming took 8 bases from V and 0 from J, leaving 18 bases between them. Germline CDR1 SGHTA, CDR2 FQGNSA. The CDR3 region has the DNA TGTGCCAGCTGCGCCCGAGGGTTCTCTAGCACAGATACGCAGTATTTT. Translated, it gives CASCARGFSSTDTQYF.

V is TRBV20-1 and J is TRBJ2-1; 10 nucleotides match TRBD2. The junction had 0 bases not matched to a gene; V was cut back by 1 base and J by 6 bases. The CDR3 covers 13 residues. Per the germline V gene, CDR1 is DFQATT and CDR2 is SNEGSKA (reference sequence). The CDR3 DNA follows: TGCAGTGCTAGAGGACTAGCGGGCAATGAGCAGTTCTTC. This sequence encodes CSARGLAGNEQFF.

The count of this clonotype is one. This may come from a read error, since a much larger clone is one base off. V and J are TRBV7-3 and TRBJ1-2; possibly TRBD1 for D (6 bases). The CDR3 sequence is 16 residues long. Germline CDR1 SGHTA, CDR2 FQGTGA. Trimming stripped 7 bases from V and 0 bases from J, with 18 bases between. CDR3 coding DNA: TGTGCCAGCAACTCCTCGGGGGCAGGGGCTAACTATGGCTACACCTTC. This sequence encodes CASNSSGAGANYGYTF.

This clonotype was seen repeatedly, ten times or more. The chain joins TRBV20-1 to TRBJ2-6; D remains ambiguous. The V end was cut by 5 bases, the J end by 1 base, with 6 bases between. The CDR3 sequence is 13 residues long. The germline gives CDR1 DFQATT, CDR2 SNEGSKA (reference sequence). CDR3 region: CSADPSGANVLTF. Written as DNA, the CDR3 is TGCAGTGCTGATCCATCTGGGGCCAACGTCCTGACTTTC.

The gene calls are TRBV7-2 and TRBJ2-7; D gene uncertain. The CDR3 extends over 14 amino acids. Trimming took 1 base from V and 0 from J, leaving 7 bases between them. Germline-derived CDR1 and CDR2 are SGHTA and FQGNSA. The CDR3 DNA is TGTGCCAGCAGCTTAGAACTATCCTCCTACGAGCAGTACTTC. Amino acids: CASSLELSSYEQYF.

This clonotype was observed many times. V gene TRBV6-1 combines with J gene TRBJ1-5; D is uncertain. The germline CDR1 and CDR2 sequences are MNHNS and SASEGT. The V end was cut by 7 bases, the J end by 2 bases, with 12 bases between. There are 14 residues in the CDR3. CDR3 sequence: CASTMVGGNQPQHF. DNA for the CDR3: TGTGCCAGCACGATGGTAGGAGGCAATCAGCCCCAGCATTTT.

The sample holds many counts of this clonotype. V is TRBV5-1 and J is TRBJ1-2; D remains unclear. Trimming took 2 bases from V and 0 from J, leaving 20 bases between them. CDR3 size: 18 residues. The germline CDR1 and CDR2 sequences are SGHRS and YFSETQ. CDR3 in amino acids: CASSFLSPSTGANYGYTF. DNA of the CDR3: TGCGCCAGCAGCTTCCTTTCTCCCTCGACGGGAGCTAACTATGGCTACACCTTC.

This clonotype was seen at least ten times. The gene calls are TRBV20-1 and TRBJ2-3; the D gene is possibly TRBD2 (6 bases). The V end was cut by 3 bases, the J end by 8 bases, with 21 bases between. CDR1 and CDR2 (germline): DFQATT, SNEGSKA (reference sequence). This CDR3 is 15 amino acids long. The CDR3 loop is CSARRGGPGEGTQYF. The CDR3 region has the DNA TGCAGTGCTAGGAGGGGAGGCCCTGGGGAAGGTACGCAGTATTTT.

This sequence joins TRBV7-9 and TRBJ2-1; either TRBD1 or TRBD2 may fit D (5 bases each). V lost 4 bases, J lost 3 bases, and 16 bases lay in between. Looked up from germline, CDR1 is SEHNR and CDR2 is FQNEAQ (reference sequence). This CDR3 is 16 amino acids long. CDR3 loop: CASSSHIGAGYNEQFF. CDR3 nucleotides: TGTGCCAGCAGCTCACACATTGGGGCGGGCTACAATGAGCAGTTCTTC. Looking up the rest from reference TRBV7-9 and TRBJ2-1 gives the full variable domain: DTGVSQNPRHKITKRGQNVTFRCDPISEHNRLYWYRQTLGQGPEFLTYFQNEAQLEKSRLLSDRFSAERPKGSFSTLEIQRTEQGDSAMYLCASSSHIGAGYNEQFFGPGTRLTVL.

This clonotype was detected only a few times. The chain combines TRBV7-2 with TRBJ1-4; D is unresolved. This CDR3 is built from 13 residues. The germline CDR1 and CDR2 sequences are SGHTA and FQGNSA. Trimming took off 4 bases at V and 8 bases at J, with 11 bases between the two ends. The CDR3 is CASSSVSYEKLFF. CDR3 coding DNA: TGTGCCAGCAGCTCGGTCTCGTACGAAAAACTGTTTTTT.

This clonotype showed up many times. V is TRBV24-1 and J is TRBJ2-5; D not certain. CDR3 length equals 13 residues. Germline V gives CDR1 KGHDR, CDR2 SFDVKD. V lost 0 bases to trimming and J lost 5 bases, with 6 bases between them. Here the CDR3 DNA reads TGTGCCACCAGTGATTTGTCATGGGAGACCCAGTACTTC. It yields the protein CATSDLSWETQYF.

This clonotype was observed a handful of times. A much larger clone sits a single nucleotide away, making a read error possible. The chain employs TRBV6-6 and TRBJ2-3; 7 bases agree with TRBD1. This CDR3 has 16 residues. The junction had 11 bases not matched to a gene; V was cut back by 0 bases and J by 8 bases. The germline gives CDR1 MNHNY, CDR2 SVGAGI (reference sequence). DNA of the CDR3: TGTGCCAGCAGTTACTCGTCCACAGGGGTCGCAGGTACGCAGTATTTT. It yields the protein CASSYSSTGVAGTQYF.

The sample holds a few counts of this clonotype. An end of the junction differs from the germline gene, which may be a read error. The V gene is TRBV11-2, the J gene TRBJ2-5; 11 bases are a match to TRBD2. Germline-derived CDR1 and CDR2 are SGHAT and FQNNGV. The CDR3 totals 16 residues. Here the CDR3 reads CASSLALAGGQEAQYF. CDR3 sequence (DNA): TGTGCCAGCAGCTTAGCGCTAGCGGGGGGCCAAGAGGCCCAGTACTTC.

The CDR3 spells CASSVLGFGTEAFF. The CDR3 DNA reads as TGTGCCAGCAGCGTATTGGGATTTGGCACTGAAGCTTTCTTT. The rearrangement uses TRBV9 and TRBJ1-1; no firm D call. The V gene lost 1 base and the J gene lost 4 bases, with 11 bases spanning the gap. This CDR3 is 14 amino acids long. Germline loops: CDR1 SGDLS, CDR2 YYNGEE. Drawing the rest from reference TRBV9 and TRBJ1-1, the complete variable domain is DSGVTQTPKHLITATGQRVTLRCSPRSGDLSVYWYQQSLDQGLQFLIQYYNGEERAKGNILERFSAQQFPDLHSELNLSSLELGDSALYFCASSVLGFGTEAFFGQGTRLTVV.

The chain employs TRBV29-1 and TRBJ1-1; D possibly corresponds to TRBD1 (6 bases). Between the trimmed V and J ends, which lost 6 bases and 1 base, there was a span of 15 bases. The germline CDR1 and CDR2 sequences are SQVTM and ANQGSEA. This CDR3 contains 14 residues. The CDR3 loop is CSVPIEGGNTEAFF. As DNA, the CDR3 is TGCAGCGTACCTATCGAGGGGGGGAACACTGAAGCTTTCTTT. Variable domain in full (rest from reference TRBV29-1 and TRBJ1-1): SAVISQKPSRDICQRGTSLTIQCQVDSQVTMMFWYRQQPGQSLTLIATANQGSEATYESGFVIDKFPISRPNLTFSTLTVSNMSPEDSSIYLCSVPIEGGNTEAFFGQGTRLTVV.

This clonotype has just a few counts. This chain links TRBV10-3 with TRBJ1-6; D might be TRBD1 (6 bases). The CDR3 sequence is 15 residues long. The germline CDR1 and CDR2 sequences are ENHRY and SYGVKD. Trimming took 2 bases from V and 7 from J, leaving 12 bases between them. The CDR3 DNA reads as TGTGCCATCAGTGAGGGACAGTCAATGAATTCACCCCTCCACTTT. The encoded protein is CAISEGQSMNSPLHF.

The chain has TRBV6-5 and TRBJ2-5; TRBD2 agrees at 12 bases. This CDR3 has 16 amino acids. Germline loops: CDR1 MNHEY, CDR2 SVGAGI. V trimming: 7 bases; J trimming: 11 bases; junction bases outside the gene matches: 17. CDR3 in DNA: TGTGCCAGCAAACCTAGCGGGGGGGCCTCGGGCAATGAGCAGTACTTC. It is translated as CASKPSGGASGNEQYF.